These 5 T cell receptor beta chains were all obtained from the same sample, sequenced in a study of blood T cell repertoires in COVID-19 (dated by TCRdb to the early 2020s). Receptor amplification or capture employed the immunoSEQ multiplex PCR assay. TCRdb obtained this table from immuneACCESS and retained in-frame rearrangements with V and J assigned. These tables miss some clones; where compared with another copy, unresolved V genes account for less than half of the shortfall, and the remainder is unexplained. Recorded for this sample are about 300,000 clones; approximately 86% of them occurred a single time. The ten largest clones capture roughly 3% of the sample. Source material: PBMCs or T cells enriched from blood (not recorded which). All receptors come from a woman aged 18-29 years who had recovered from COVID-19.

The V gene is TRBV10-3, the J gene TRBJ2-7; possibly TRBD1 for D (5 bases). The germline gives CDR1 ENHRY, CDR2 SYGVKD. Trimming removed 7 bases from V and 0 bases from J, with 13 bases in between. The CDR3 consists of 14 residues. The CDR3 protein is CAIKSDSSSYEQYF. CDR3 DNA sequence: TGTGCCATCAAATCCGACAGCAGCTCCTACGAGCAGTACTTC.

This sequence joins TRBV5-1 and TRBJ2-3; TRBD2 might be the D (6 bases). In germline, CDR1 is SGHRS, CDR2 YFSETQ. V shed 2 bases and J shed 6 bases, with 19 bases lying between them. The CDR3 loop spans 16 amino acids. The CDR3 sequence: CASSFPTTGVRDTQYF. The CDR3 DNA sequence: TGCGCCAGCAGCTTCCCGACCACGGGAGTAAGGGATACGCAGTATTTT.

A few counts support this clone. The chain uses TRBV2 and TRBJ2-7; D is perhaps TRBD1 (6 bases). The ends were cut back, 1 base at V and 5 bases at J, with 12 bases in the middle. This CDR3 is built from 14 residues. The germline V gene encodes CDR1 SNHLY and CDR2 FYNNEI. CDR3 DNA sequence: TGTGCCAGCAGTGAAGGAACAGGGTCGAACGAGCAGTACTTC. Translating it yields CASSEGTGSNEQYF.

This rearrangement joins TRBV7-2 to TRBJ1-6; TRBD1 matches at 9 bases. Germline V gene data show CDR1 as SGHTA and CDR2 as FQGNSA. V shed 5 bases and J 6 bases; nucleotides not matched to a gene: 2. This CDR3 is 14 amino acids long. The CDR3 loop reads CASSLDRGNSPLHF. DNA of the CDR3: TGTGCCAGCAGCCTGGACAGGGGTAATTCACCCCTCCACTTT.

This clone came up a few times. One end of the junction is discordant with germline, which a read error may explain. The rearrangement uses TRBV5-1 and TRBJ2-3; 12 positions match TRBD2. Germline-derived CDR1 and CDR2 are SGHRS and YFSETQ. The CDR3 spans 16 residues. The CDR3 loop reads CASSTQTSGSKDTQYF. The CDR3 bases are TGCGCCAGCAGCACCCAGACTAGCGGGAGCAAAGATACGCAGTATTTT.